What follows describes a single T cell receptor (beta chain). Relative to the germline gene, one junction end is altered; a read error may explain this. The germline V gene has CDR1 LNHDA and CDR2 SQIVND (reference sequence). CDR3 length: 14 amino acids. Profiled with immunoSEQ multiplex PCR; TCRdb holds only in-frame clones, not every one. The data show around 15,000 clones, less than 90% seen once. The data are from a study of OX40 agonist ivuxolimab in advanced cancers. Study-wide context: Patients were treated with ivuxolimab, an agonistic anti-OX40 (CD134) antibody.

The TCR sequence derives from an adult with an advanced solid tumor such as melanoma, head and neck, liver or kidney cancer. The source material was CD4+ or CD8+ T cells sorted from blood, sampled in a trial of the OX40 agonist ivuxolimab. The chain uses TRBV19 and TRBJ1-4; D uncertain. CDR3 sequence reads: CASRIEPTNEKLFF. In DNA, the CDR3 is TGTGCCAGTAGGATAGAACCAACTAATGAAAAACTGTTTTTT.